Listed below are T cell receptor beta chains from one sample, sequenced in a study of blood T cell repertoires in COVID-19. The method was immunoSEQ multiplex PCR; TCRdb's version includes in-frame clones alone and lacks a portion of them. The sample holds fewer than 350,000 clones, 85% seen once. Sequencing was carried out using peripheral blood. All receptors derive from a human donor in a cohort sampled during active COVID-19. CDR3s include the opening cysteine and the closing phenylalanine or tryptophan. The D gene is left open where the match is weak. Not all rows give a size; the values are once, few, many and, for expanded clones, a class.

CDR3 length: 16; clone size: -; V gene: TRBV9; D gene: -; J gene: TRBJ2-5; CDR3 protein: CASSVAADRSQETQYF; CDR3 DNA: TGTGCCAGCAGCGTAGCTGCGGACAGAAGCCAAGAGACCCAGTACTTC
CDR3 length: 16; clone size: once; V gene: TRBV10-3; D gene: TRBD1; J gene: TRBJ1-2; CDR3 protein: CAISGFTRDSSYGYTF; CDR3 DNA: TGTGCCATCAGTGGATTTACCCGGGACAGTTCCTATGGCTACACCTTC
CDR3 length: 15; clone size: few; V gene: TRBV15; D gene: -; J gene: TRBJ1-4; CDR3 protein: CATSRPMIDYGKLFF; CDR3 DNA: TGTGCCACCAGCAGACCCATGATAGACTATGGGAAACTGTTTTTT
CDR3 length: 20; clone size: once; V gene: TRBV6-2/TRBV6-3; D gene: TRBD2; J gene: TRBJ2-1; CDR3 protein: CASSYSITSTSGRSYNEQFF; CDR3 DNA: TGTGCCAGCAGTTACTCGATAACCTCTACTAGCGGAAGATCCTACAATGAGCAGTTCTTC
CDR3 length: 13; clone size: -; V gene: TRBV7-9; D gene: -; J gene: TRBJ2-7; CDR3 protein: CASTHTTSYEQYF; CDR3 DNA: TGTGCCAGTACACACACCACCTCCTACGAGCAGTACTTC
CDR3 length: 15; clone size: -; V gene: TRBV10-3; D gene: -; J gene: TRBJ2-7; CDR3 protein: CAISELGQEFYEQYF; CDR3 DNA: TGTGCCATCAGTGAGTTGGGACAAGAATTTTACGAGCAGTACTTC
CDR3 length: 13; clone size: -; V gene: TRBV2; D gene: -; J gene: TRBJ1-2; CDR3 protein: CASPYKKGGGYTF; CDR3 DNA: TGTGCCAGCCCCTATAAAAAAGGGGGAGGCTACACCTTC
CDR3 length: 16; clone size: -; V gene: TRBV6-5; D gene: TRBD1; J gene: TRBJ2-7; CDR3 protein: CASSYSTGQRVYEQYF; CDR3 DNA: TGTGCCAGCAGTTACTCGACGGGACAGAGGGTTTACGAGCAGTACTTC
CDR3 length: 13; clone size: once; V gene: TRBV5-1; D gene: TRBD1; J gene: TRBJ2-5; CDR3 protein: CASLRQGTETQYF; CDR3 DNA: TGCGCCAGCCTGAGACAGGGAACGGAGACCCAGTACTTC
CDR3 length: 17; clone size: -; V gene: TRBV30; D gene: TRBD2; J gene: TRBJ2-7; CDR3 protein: CAWSKSRTSGGAYEQYF; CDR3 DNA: TGTGCCTGGAGTAAGTCAAGAACTAGCGGGGGGGCCTACGAGCAGTACTTC
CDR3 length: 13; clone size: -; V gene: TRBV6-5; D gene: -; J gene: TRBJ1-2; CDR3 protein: CASTTGTNYGYTF; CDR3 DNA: TGTGCCAGCACCACAGGAACTAACTATGGCTACACCTTC
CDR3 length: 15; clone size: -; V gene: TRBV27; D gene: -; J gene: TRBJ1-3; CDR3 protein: CASSLSRGIGNTIYF; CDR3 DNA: TGTGCCAGCAGTTTATCAAGGGGGATTGGAAACACCATATATTTT
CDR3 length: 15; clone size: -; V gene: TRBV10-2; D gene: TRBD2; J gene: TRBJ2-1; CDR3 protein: CASTLGLAGPGEQFF; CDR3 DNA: TGCGCCAGCACCCTGGGACTAGCGGGGCCTGGGGAGCAGTTCTTC
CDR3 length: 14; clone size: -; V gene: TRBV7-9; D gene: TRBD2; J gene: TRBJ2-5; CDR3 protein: CASSPGLAWETQYF; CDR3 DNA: TGTGCCAGCAGCCCGGGACTAGCGTGGGAGACCCAGTACTTC
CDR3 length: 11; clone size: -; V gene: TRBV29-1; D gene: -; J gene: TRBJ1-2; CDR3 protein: CSVGRANGYTF; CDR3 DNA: TGCAGCGTTGGAAGAGCCAATGGCTACACCTTC
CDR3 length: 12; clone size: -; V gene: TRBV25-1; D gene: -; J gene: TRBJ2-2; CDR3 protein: CASSEYPSVLFF; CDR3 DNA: TGTGCCAGCAGTGAATATCCCTCTGTTCTGTTTTTT
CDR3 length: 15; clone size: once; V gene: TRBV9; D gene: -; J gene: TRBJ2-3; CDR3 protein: CASSVGGGNGDTQYF; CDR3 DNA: TGTGCCAGCAGCGTAGGAGGGGGTAATGGAGATACGCAGTATTTT
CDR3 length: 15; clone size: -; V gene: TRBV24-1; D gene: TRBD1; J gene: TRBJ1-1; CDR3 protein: CATSGGTGSNTEAFF; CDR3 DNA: TGTGCCACCAGTGGTGGGACAGGGTCGAACACTGAAGCTTTCTTT
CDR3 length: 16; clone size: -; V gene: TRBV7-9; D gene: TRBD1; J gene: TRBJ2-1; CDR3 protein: CASSRLRDRAYNEQFF; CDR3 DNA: TGTGCCAGCAGCCGACTAAGGGACAGGGCCTACAATGAGCAGTTCTTC
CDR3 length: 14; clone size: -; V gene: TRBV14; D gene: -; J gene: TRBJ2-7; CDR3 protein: CASSRLVSSYEQYF; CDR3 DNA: TGTGCCAGCAGCCGGTTGGTTAGCTCCTACGAGCAGTACTTC
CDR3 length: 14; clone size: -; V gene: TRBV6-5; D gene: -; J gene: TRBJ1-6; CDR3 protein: CASSYSGGDSPLHF; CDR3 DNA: TGTGCCAGCAGTTACTCAGGGGGTGATTCACCCCTCCACTTT
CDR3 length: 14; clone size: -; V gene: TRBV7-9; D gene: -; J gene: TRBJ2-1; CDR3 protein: CASSLITGKEEQFF; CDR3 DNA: TGTGCCAGCAGCTTAATAACAGGGAAGGAGGAGCAGTTCTTC
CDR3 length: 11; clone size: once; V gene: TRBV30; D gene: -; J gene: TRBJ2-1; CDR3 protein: CAWSDSFEQFF; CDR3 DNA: TGTGCCTGGAGTGACTCGTTTGAGCAGTTCTTC
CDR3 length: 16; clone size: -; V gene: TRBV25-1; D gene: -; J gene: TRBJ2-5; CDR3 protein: CASSERHRMYQETQYF; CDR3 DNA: TGTGCCAGCAGTGAAAGACACAGGATGTACCAAGAGACCCAGTACTTC
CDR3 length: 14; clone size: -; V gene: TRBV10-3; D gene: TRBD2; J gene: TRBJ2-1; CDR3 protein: CAISESSGVNEQFF; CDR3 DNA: TGTGCCATCAGTGAGTCCAGCGGGGTCAATGAGCAGTTCTTC